This T cell receptor beta chain is drawn from a study of cytomegalovirus exposure and HLA in healthy donors. Whole-study findings and limits: The authors later linked a missense DCLRE1C variant to TCR beta V- and J-gene trimming. Certain sequence variants were highly shared and formed a cluster, and this cluster was likely a sequencing artifact.

The study ran its PCR with 60 Vbeta and 13 Jbeta primers. Only in-frame clones appear in the TCRdb table, and some are missing; sequencing was by immunoSEQ multiplex PCR. The top ten hold over 4.5% of the sample, which has under 200,000 clones, approximately 71% seen once. V lost 5 bases and J lost 9; bases outside the gene matches: 12. This CDR3 is built from 16 residues. The germline CDR1 and CDR2 sequences are PRHDT and FYEKMQ (reference sequence). In regard to this clone: The antigen is not known.

V is TRBV13 and J is TRBJ2-1; 11 bases align to TRBD2. The TCR sequence derives from a male donor in good health and CMV-seronegative. The specimen sequenced was PBMCs. CDR3 sequence: CASSPQLTSGIGEQFF. The CDR3 DNA reads as TGTGCCAGCAGCCCTCAATTGACTAGCGGGATAGGTGAGCAGTTCTTC. Full variable domain (rest looked up from reference TRBV13 and TRBJ2-1): AAGVIQSPRHLIKEKRETATLKCYPIPRHDTVYWYQQGPGQDPQFLISFYEKMQSDKGSIPDRFSAQQFSDYHSELNMSSLELGDSALYFCASSPQLTSGIGEQFFGPGTRLTVL.